This T cell receptor beta chain was observed in a study of T cell responses to AZD1222 COVID-19 vaccine (TCRdb year 2021). With regard to the full study: AZD1222 recipients given second doses at about 4 weeks or at about 12 weeks were pooled, since spike-specific TCR depth and breadth were not found to differ between the two schedules. TCR sequencing covered over 230 trial participants: 207 given two doses of AZD1222 and 26 given two doses of MenACWY control vaccine. Enrollment into the trials was organized by age into subgroups of 18-55, 56-69 and 70-plus years, and those subgroups contained around 150, 28 and 57 TCR-sequenced participants, respectively. Beyond this particular receptor, the publication reports: Conclusions about previously exposed vaccinees were limited because only a handful of AZD1222 recipients were SARS-CoV-2 seropositive at baseline. Because no samples from the day 14 peak response were available, repertoires could be characterized only after the peak T cell response. Participants were mostly white British, with more females than males. The authors suggested clonal diversity may have been underestimated. In the small 56-69-year group, the increase in depth fell short of significance, most likely because of low power. A significant rise in spike-specific TCR breadth and depth was observed after two AZD1222 doses relative to day 0 and relative to MenACWY recipients. Epitopes outside the regions mutated in the B.1.351 and B.1.1.7 variants were reportedly recognized by nearly half of the unique spike-specific TCRs. The whole spike protein was spanned by vaccine-associated CD4 TCRs, and dominant responses were seen in regions 160-218 and 743-854.

CDR1 and CDR2, looked up from the germline V gene (reference sequence), are LGHDT and YNNKEL. The CDR3 measures 14 amino acids from cysteine to phenylalanine. Just CDR3 DNA is preserved here, 42 bases in frame from base 1. V lost 3 bases and J lost 4 bases; the stretch between them is 10 bases long. The CDR3 regions of human TCRbeta chains were analyzed by immunosequencing. In the authors' own workflow: Repertoire TCRs were checked for matches against a reference library of SARS-CoV-2-specific TCRs that had been generated using the MIRA antigen-specificity platform. Breadth was defined as the fraction of unique TCRs that were SARS-CoV-2-associated. Depth was defined as the fraction of total T cells that were SARS-CoV-2-associated. Using the MIRA data, every spike-specific TCR was mapped to the spike region that the TCR reacted to and assigned to either a CD4 or a CD8 class. Log10-transformed breadth and depth values were compared by one-way ANOVA with Sidak's multiple comparisons tests. TCRdb re-hosts the immuneACCESS table, in-frame sequences only. Its copies lack some clones; in the studies checked, an unresolved V gene accounts for under half of them, and the cause for the rest is not known. V and J calls and clone size are as listed in that table; D and trimming were resolved from the DNA. In all, the sample holds 100,000 to 150,000 clones, and roughly nine tenths of those were seen once. The ten largest clones take up about 1.4% of the sample.

This specimen's time point label, per the study, means: baseline before first vaccination. Vaccinee samples were obtained from the UK trials COV001 and COV002, which included a single-blind randomized controlled phase 2/3 trial of AZD1222 (ChAdOx1 nCoV-19) in healthy adults. Trial participant PBMC samples were collected at day 0 and day 28 after the second dose for TCRbeta chain sequencing. For this clone: Its binding antigen is unknown. The record has no base qualities; no much larger clone is one base away.

The chain couples TRBV3-1 (or the pseudogene TRBV3-2) to TRBJ1-5; the D region possibly corresponds to TRBD1 (5 bases align). The sequenced sample was peripheral blood, obtained on day 0 of AZD1222 vaccination. The sequence came from an adult in good health. At the DNA level, the sequence is TGTGCCAGCAGCCAGGGGGGAGGAAATCAGCCCCAGCATTTT. Its protein product is CASSQGGGNQPQHF.